Listed below are T cell receptor beta chains from one sample, sequenced in a study of radiotherapy plus CTLA-4 blockade in lung cancer. Only in-frame clones appear in the TCRdb table, and some are missing; sequencing was by immunoSEQ multiplex PCR. The top ten hold 5.5% to 8.5% of the sample, which has 120,000 or so clones, around 90% seen once. Sequenced material: peripheral blood, taken from a patient treated with radiotherapy plus ipilimumab. These receptors all stem from a human donor with non-small cell lung cancer that progressed on radiotherapy plus ipilimumab. CDR3s include the opening cysteine and the closing phenylalanine or tryptophan. A D gene is named only where the DNA matches it firmly. Rows may omit the clone size; those that give it use once, few, many or a size class.

len: 14; d_gene: TRBD2; v_gene: TRBV7-3; j_gene: TRBJ2-3; abundance: -; CDR3nt: TGTGCCAGCAGCCCCCGGACTAGCGGGGGCCCACAGTATTTT; CDR3aa: CASSPRTSGGPQYF
len: 15; d_gene: TRBD1; v_gene: TRBV4-1; j_gene: TRBJ2-7; abundance: -; CDR3nt: TGCGCCAGCAGCCAGTTGGGACAGGGATTCTACGAGCAGTACTTC; CDR3aa: CASSQLGQGFYEQYF
len: 14; d_gene: -; v_gene: TRBV11-2; j_gene: TRBJ1-1; abundance: -; CDR3nt: TGTGCCAGCAGCTCTTCCGTGATGGCGACTGAAGCTTTCTTT; CDR3aa: CASSSSVMATEAFF
len: 13; d_gene: -; v_gene: TRBV7-9; j_gene: TRBJ1-2; abundance: once; CDR3nt: TGTGCCAGCAGCTCCGGCGGGGGGCAAGGCTACACCTTC; CDR3aa: CASSSGGGQGYTF
len: 13; d_gene: -; v_gene: TRBV18; j_gene: TRBJ1-4; abundance: -; CDR3nt: TGTGCCAGCTCCTCTCAGGGGAATGAAAAACTGTTTTTT; CDR3aa: CASSSQGNEKLFF
len: 13; d_gene: -; v_gene: TRBV6-5; j_gene: TRBJ2-2; abundance: -; CDR3nt: TGTGCCAGCACCTCCCGGGACACCGGGGAGCTGTTTTTT; CDR3aa: CASTSRDTGELFF
len: 15; d_gene: TRBD1; v_gene: TRBV6-6; j_gene: TRBJ1-1; abundance: -; CDR3nt: TGTGCCAGCAGAGCCGGGACAGGGTTTTCTGTTGAAGCTTTCTTT; CDR3aa: CASRAGTGFSVEAFF
len: 16; d_gene: -; v_gene: TRBV4-1; j_gene: TRBJ1-5; abundance: -; CDR3nt: TGCGCCAGCAGCCAATGGGGGGGGACACCGAATCAGCCCCAGCATTTT; CDR3aa: CASSQWGGTPNQPQHF
len: 16; d_gene: -; v_gene: TRBV11-3; j_gene: TRBJ1-3; abundance: few; CDR3nt: TGTGCCAGCAGCTTAGGGGGACCGCTCTCTGGAAACACCATATATTTT; CDR3aa: CASSLGGPLSGNTIYF
len: 13; d_gene: -; v_gene: TRBV19; j_gene: TRBJ1-5; abundance: -; CDR3nt: TGTGCCACAAACTGGGGGTTCAATCAGCCCCAGCATTTT; CDR3aa: CATNWGFNQPQHF
len: 12; d_gene: -; v_gene: TRBV5-6; j_gene: TRBJ2-7; abundance: -; CDR3nt: TGTGCCAGCAGCTCCGTGGGGAGGGAGCAGTACTTC; CDR3aa: CASSSVGREQYF